Listed below are T cell receptor beta chains from one sample, sequenced in a study of T cells in Graves' hyperthyroidism and ophthalmopathy. TCRdb fed the multiplex PCR reads into MiXCR, producing one record per CDR3 protein. This table holds 620,000 or so distinct CDR3 sequences, roughly 14% found once. The sequenced material came from blood. The receptors were sampled from a woman aged 45-59 years with Graves' ophthalmopathy. The CDR3 runs from the conserved cysteine through the conserved F or W. The order of the fields is clone size, J gene, V gene, D gene, CDR3 protein, CDR3 DNA. A D gene is named only where the DNA matches it firmly. Expanded clones get a size class; other rows say once, few or many, or leave the size out.

-	TRBJ1-1	TRBV14	TRBD1	CASSQRDRSEAFF	TGTGCCAGCAGCCAAAGGGACAGGTCTGAAGCTTTCTTT
many	TRBJ1-1	TRBV27	TRBD1	CASRTGGWGTEAFF	TGTGCCAGCCGTACAGGGGGGTGGGGCACTGAAGCTTTCTTT
-	TRBJ2-2	TRBV4-2	-	CASSQVERRNTGELFF	TGTGCCAGCAGCCAAGTGGAGAGGAGGAACACCGGGGAGCTGTTTTTT
many	TRBJ1-1	TRBV2	-	CASKRKTEAFF	TGTGCCAGCAAAAGGAAGACTGAAGCTTTCTTT
few	TRBJ1-5	TRBV6-2/TRBV6-3	-	CASSYVGARYQPQHF	TGTGCCAGCAGCTACGTGGGAGCAAGGTATCAGCCCCAGCATTTT
-	TRBJ2-1	TRBV19	TRBD2	CASSNPGTSSPNNEQFF	TGTGCCAGTAGTAACCCCGGGACTAGCAGTCCCAACAATGAGCAGTTCTTC
many	TRBJ2-1	TRBV7-3	TRBD1	CASSGTGGNEQFF	TGTGCCAGTTCGGGCACAGGGGGCAATGAGCAGTTCTTC
many	TRBJ1-5	TRBV12-3/TRBV12-4	TRBD1	CASSLDRDRGVQPQHF	TGTGCCAGCAGTTTAGACCGGGACAGGGGCGTTCAGCCCCAGCATTTT
many	TRBJ1-1	TRBV7-2	-	CASRRNTEAFF	TGTGCCAGCAGACGGAACACTGAAGCTTTCTTT
many	TRBJ2-1	TRBV27	-	CASSSQLLEQFF	TGTGCCAGCAGTTCTCAGTTGTTGGAGCAGTTCTTC
-	TRBJ2-6	TRBV6-1	-	CASSGGASSGANVLTF	TGTGCCAGCAGTGGAGGGGCGTCGTCTGGGGCCAACGTCCTGACTTTC
many	TRBJ2-7	TRBV28	TRBD1	CASSFRGRVWEQYF	TGTGCCAGCAGCTTCAGGGGGCGTGTTTGGGAGCAGTACTTC
-	TRBJ2-1	TRBV29-1	TRBD2	CSVAGGPNEQFF	TGCAGCGTGGCGGGAGGGCCGAATGAGCAGTTCTTC
many	TRBJ2-1	TRBV5-1	-	CASSLVGPDEQFF	TGCGCCAGCAGCTTGGTGGGACCCGACGAGCAGTTCTTC
many	TRBJ2-7	TRBV28	TRBD1	CASSQHGTDEQYF	TGTGCCAGCAGTCAACACGGGACAGACGAGCAGTACTTC
many	TRBJ1-1	TRBV2	TRBD1	CARGTGSTEAFF	TGTGCCAGAGGGACAGGGAGCACTGAAGCTTTCTTT
-	TRBJ1-6	TRBV7-9	TRBD1	CASSLDRQGGTSPLHF	TGTGCCAGCAGCTTAGATCGACAGGGAGGGACCTCACCCCTCCACTTT
many	TRBJ2-1	TRBV7-9	-	CASSLFSPTMGNEQFF	TGTGCCAGCAGCTTATTTTCCCCGACTATGGGGAATGAGCAGTTCTTC
few	TRBJ1-3	TRBV2	TRBD1	CASSEAQTTGGHSGNTIYF	TGTGCCAGCAGTGAAGCGCAGACGACAGGGGGCCACTCTGGAAACACCATATATTTT
many	TRBJ1-5	TRBV3-1	-	CASSRGADSNQPQHF	TGTGCCAGCAGCCGGGGGGCAGACAGCAATCAGCCCCAGCATTTT
many	TRBJ2-7	TRBV12-3/TRBV12-4	TRBD1	CASSYGQGASEQYF	TGTGCCAGCAGCTATGGACAGGGGGCGAGCGAGCAGTACTTC
many	TRBJ2-1	TRBV28	TRBD2	CASSYAQGLAGEVLQFF	TGTGCCAGCAGTTACGCTCAGGGACTAGCGGGAGAAGTGCTGCAGTTCTTC
few	TRBJ2-7	TRBV4-1	-	CASSHTGTYEQYF	TGCGCCAGCAGCCACACCGGGACCTACGAGCAGTACTTC
-	TRBJ1-5	TRBV6-1	-	CASSPTRGREERPQHF	TGTGCCAGCAGTCCGACCCGGGGGCGGGAGGAAAGGCCCCAGCATTTT
many	TRBJ2-3	TRBV2	TRBD1	CAHKRDRGPDTQYF	TGTGCGCACAAGAGGGACAGGGGTCCAGATACGCAGTATTTT
many	TRBJ1-2	TRBV5-1	-	CASSLSQGDYGYTF	TGCGCCAGCAGCTTATCACAAGGCGACTATGGCTACACCTTC
-	TRBJ2-7	TRBV2	TRBD2	CASRGTSGRASYEQYF	TGTGCCAGCAGGGGGACTAGCGGGAGGGCCTCCTACGAGCAGTACTTC
many	TRBJ2-1	TRBV20-1	TRBD1	CSARDRRTGGYNEQFF	TGCAGTGCTAGAGATCGCCGGACAGGGGGCTACAATGAGCAGTTCTTC
many	TRBJ1-1	TRBV7-2	TRBD1	CASSLRDRGRRETEAFF	TGTGCCAGCAGCTTACGAGACAGGGGGCGCCGGGAAACTGAAGCTTTCTTT
many	TRBJ2-5	TRBV7-2	TRBD1	CASSRTGGREETQYF	TGTGCCAGCAGCCGAACAGGGGGGAGAGAAGAGACCCAGTACTTC
-	TRBJ2-7	TRBV3-1	-	CASSSGWHEQYF	TGTGCCAGCAGCTCGGGGTGGCACGAGCAGTACTTC
many	TRBJ2-7	TRBV28	TRBD1	CASSYLDREVYEQYF	TGTGCCAGCAGCTACTTGGACAGGGAGGTCTACGAGCAGTACTTC
many	TRBJ2-3	TRBV20-1	TRBD1	CSRNRGTFGRTDTQYF	TGCAGTAGAAACAGGGGGACCTTTGGGCGCACAGATACGCAGTATTTT
-	TRBJ2-1	TRBV6-2/TRBV6-3	TRBD2	CASTLISGQAPFF	TGTGCCAGCACCCTAATTAGCGGGCAGGCCCCGTTCTTC
-	TRBJ2-5	TRBV7-9	-	CASSPNTGHGETQYF	TGTGCCAGCAGCCCTAACACCGGACACGGAGAGACCCAGTACTTC
many	TRBJ2-7	TRBV11-2	-	CASSFRFLERSYEQYF	TGTGCCAGCAGCTTCCGGTTCCTGGAAAGGTCCTACGAGCAGTACTTC
once	TRBJ2-2	TRBV29-1	-	CSAGGTVNTGELFF	TGCAGCGCTGGGGGGACAGTCAACACCGGGGAGCTGTTTTTT
many	TRBJ2-1	TRBV4-3	-	CASSQGSLAADYNEQFF	TGCGCCAGCAGCCAAGGGTCCCTCGCGGCCGATTACAATGAGCAGTTCTTC
many	TRBJ2-1	TRBV7-8	-	CASSLEGPVYNEQFF	TGTGCCAGCAGCTTAGAGGGACCGGTATACAATGAGCAGTTCTTC
many	TRBJ2-4	TRBV30	-	CAWKRLVDIQYF	TGTGCCTGGAAACGACTAGTAGACATTCAGTACTTC
few	TRBJ1-1	TRBV27	-	CASSLYTPPGGGTEAFF	TGTGCCAGCAGTTTATACACGCCCCCGGGGGGTGGAACTGAAGCTTTCTTT
many	TRBJ2-1	TRBV13	-	CASSPQRGNEQFF	TGTGCCAGCAGCCCACAGAGGGGGAATGAGCAGTTCTTC
-	TRBJ2-7	TRBV29-1	-	CSVSGGTAYEQYF	TGCAGCGTCTCGGGCGGGACGGCCTACGAGCAGTACTTC
-	TRBJ2-1	TRBV10-3	TRBD2	CAISGAGESGEQFF	TGTGCCATCAGTGGAGCGGGAGAGTCGGGTGAGCAGTTCTTC
-	TRBJ2-7	TRBV6-2/TRBV6-3	TRBD2	CASSVLAGDTHEQYF	TGTGCCAGCAGTGTACTAGCGGGAGACACCCACGAGCAGTACTTC
-	TRBJ2-7	TRBV12-3/TRBV12-4	TRBD2	CASSPRTSGSANEQYF	TGTGCCAGCAGTCCCCGAACTAGCGGGAGCGCCAACGAGCAGTACTTC
many	TRBJ2-5	TRBV24-1	TRBD1	CATSDTGQGGKTQYF	TGTGCCACCAGTGACACGGGACAGGGGGGGAAGACCCAGTACTTC
-	TRBJ2-2	TRBV29-1	TRBD1	CSVKRPGQSNTGELFF	TGCAGCGTTAAGCGACCGGGACAGTCCAACACCGGGGAGCTGTTTTTT
many	TRBJ2-7	TRBV20-1	-	CSAYYSYEQYF	TGCAGTGCTTACTACTCCTACGAGCAGTACTTC
many	TRBJ2-7	TRBV12-3/TRBV12-4	TRBD2	CASSSHLLAASSYEQYF	TGTGCCAGCAGTTCACACCTTCTAGCGGCTAGCTCCTACGAGCAGTACTTC
many	TRBJ1-4	TRBV9	-	CASSVRGSGEKLFF	TGTGCCAGCAGCGTCCGGGGGAGTGGCGAAAAACTGTTTTTT